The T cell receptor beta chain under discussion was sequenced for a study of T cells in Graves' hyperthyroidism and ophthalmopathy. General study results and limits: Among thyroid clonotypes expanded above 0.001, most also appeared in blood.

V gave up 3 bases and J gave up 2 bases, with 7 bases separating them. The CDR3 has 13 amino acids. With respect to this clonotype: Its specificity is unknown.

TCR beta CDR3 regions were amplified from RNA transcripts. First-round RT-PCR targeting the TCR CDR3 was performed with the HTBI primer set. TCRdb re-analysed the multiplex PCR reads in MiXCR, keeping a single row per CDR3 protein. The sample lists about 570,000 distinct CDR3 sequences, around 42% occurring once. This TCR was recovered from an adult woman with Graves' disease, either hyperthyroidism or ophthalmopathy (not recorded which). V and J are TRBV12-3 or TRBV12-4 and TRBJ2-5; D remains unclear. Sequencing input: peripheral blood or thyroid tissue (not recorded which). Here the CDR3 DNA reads TGTGCCAGCAGTTTCTCACCACAAGAGACCCAGTACTTC. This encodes CASSFSPQETQYF.